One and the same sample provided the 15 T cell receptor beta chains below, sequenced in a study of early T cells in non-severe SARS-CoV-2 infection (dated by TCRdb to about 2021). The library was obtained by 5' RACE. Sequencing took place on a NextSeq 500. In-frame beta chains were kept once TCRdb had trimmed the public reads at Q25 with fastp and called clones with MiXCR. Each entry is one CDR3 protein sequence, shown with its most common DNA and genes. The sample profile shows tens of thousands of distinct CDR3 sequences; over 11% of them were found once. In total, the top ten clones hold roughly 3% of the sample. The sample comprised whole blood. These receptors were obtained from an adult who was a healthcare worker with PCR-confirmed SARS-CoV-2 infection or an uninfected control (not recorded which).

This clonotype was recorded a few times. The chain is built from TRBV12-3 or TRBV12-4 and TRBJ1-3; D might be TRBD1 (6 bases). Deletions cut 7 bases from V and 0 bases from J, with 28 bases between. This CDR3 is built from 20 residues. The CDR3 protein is CASIGPQQGPKGSSGNTIYF. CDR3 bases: TGTGCCAGCATTGGCCCCCAACAGGGACCAAAGGGGTCCTCTGGAAACACCATATATTTT.

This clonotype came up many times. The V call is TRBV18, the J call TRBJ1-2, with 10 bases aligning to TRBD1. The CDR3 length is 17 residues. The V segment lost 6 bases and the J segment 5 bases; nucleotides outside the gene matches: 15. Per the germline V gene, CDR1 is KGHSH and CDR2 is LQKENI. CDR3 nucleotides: TGTGCCAGCTCCGCCAGTCGGACAGGGGGTTATTCGTATGGCTACACCTTC. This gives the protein CASSASRTGGYSYGYTF.

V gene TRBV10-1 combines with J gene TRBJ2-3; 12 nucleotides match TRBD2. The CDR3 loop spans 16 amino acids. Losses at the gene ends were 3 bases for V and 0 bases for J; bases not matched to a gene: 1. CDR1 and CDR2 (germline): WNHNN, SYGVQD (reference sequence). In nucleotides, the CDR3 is TGCGCCAGCAGTGAACTAGCGGGGGGCAGCACAGATACGCAGTATTTT. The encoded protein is CASSELAGGSTDTQYF.

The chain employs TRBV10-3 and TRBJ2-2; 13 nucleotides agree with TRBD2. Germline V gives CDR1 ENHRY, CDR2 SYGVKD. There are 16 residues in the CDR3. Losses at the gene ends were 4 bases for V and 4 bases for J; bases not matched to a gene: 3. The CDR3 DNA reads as TGTGCCATCAGTGGCACTAGCGGGAGGGCCACCGGGGAGCTGTTTTTT. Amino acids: CAISGTSGRATGELFF.

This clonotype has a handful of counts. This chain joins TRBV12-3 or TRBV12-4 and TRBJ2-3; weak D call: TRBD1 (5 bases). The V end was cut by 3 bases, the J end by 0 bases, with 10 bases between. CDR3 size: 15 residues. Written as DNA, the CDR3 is TGTGCCAGCAGTTTTAGGACAACTAGCACAGATACGCAGTATTTT. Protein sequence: CASSFRTTSTDTQYF.

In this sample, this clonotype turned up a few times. The CDR3 DNA is TGTGCCAGCAGTTACGGACCGGTCTATGGCTACACCTTC. It is translated as CASSYGPVYGYTF. The chain uses TRBV6-6 and TRBJ1-2; D remains unclear. Per germline, CDR1 MNHNY and CDR2 SVGAGI (reference sequence). V dropped 2 bases and J dropped 4 bases, with 8 bases sitting between them. CDR3 length: 13 residues.

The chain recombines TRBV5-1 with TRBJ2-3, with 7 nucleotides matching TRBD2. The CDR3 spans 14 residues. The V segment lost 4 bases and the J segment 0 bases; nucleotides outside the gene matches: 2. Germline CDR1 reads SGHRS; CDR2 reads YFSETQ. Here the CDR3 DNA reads TGCGCCAGCAGCGCGGGGGATAGCACAGATACGCAGTATTTT. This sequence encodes CASSAGDSTDTQYF.

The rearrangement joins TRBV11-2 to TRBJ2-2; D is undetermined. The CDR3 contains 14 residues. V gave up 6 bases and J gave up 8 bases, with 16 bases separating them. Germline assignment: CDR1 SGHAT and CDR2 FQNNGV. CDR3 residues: CASRQDNKLGELFF. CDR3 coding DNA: TGTGCCAGCAGACAAGATAACAAGCTTGGGGAGCTGTTTTTT.

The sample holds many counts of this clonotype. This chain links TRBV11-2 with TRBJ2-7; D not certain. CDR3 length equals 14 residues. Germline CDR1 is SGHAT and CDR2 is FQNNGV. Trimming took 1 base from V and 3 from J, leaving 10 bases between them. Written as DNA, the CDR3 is TGTGCCAGCAGCTTAGGGGCACCCTACTACGAGCAGTACTTC. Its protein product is CASSLGAPYYEQYF.

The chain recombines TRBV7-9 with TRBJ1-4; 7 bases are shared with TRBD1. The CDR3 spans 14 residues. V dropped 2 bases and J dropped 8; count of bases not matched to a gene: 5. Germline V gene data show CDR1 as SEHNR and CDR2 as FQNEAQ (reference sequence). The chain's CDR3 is CASSLQETGEKLFF. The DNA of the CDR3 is TGTGCCAGCAGCTTACAGGAGACAGGGGAAAAACTGTTTTTT.

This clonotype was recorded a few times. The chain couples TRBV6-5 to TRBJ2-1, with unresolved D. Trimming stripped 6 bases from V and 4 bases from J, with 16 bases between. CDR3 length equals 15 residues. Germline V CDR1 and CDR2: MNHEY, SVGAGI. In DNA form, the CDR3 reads TGTGCCAGCAGCCCCGAGGCACAGACTTACAATGAGCAGTTCTTC. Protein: CASSPEAQTYNEQFF.

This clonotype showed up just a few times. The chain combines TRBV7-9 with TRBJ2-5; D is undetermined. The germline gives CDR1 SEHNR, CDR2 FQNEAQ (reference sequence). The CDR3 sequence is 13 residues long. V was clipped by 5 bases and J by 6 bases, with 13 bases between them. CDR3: CASSADPRQTQYF. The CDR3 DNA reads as TGTGCCAGCAGCGCCGACCCCCGGCAGACCCAGTACTTC.

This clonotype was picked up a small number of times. The chain's CDR3 is CASSLGGGLETQYF. The DNA for the CDR3 is TGTGCCAGCAGCTTAGGAGGGGGGCTAGAGACCCAGTACTTC. The chain recombines TRBV7-6 with TRBJ2-5; D may be TRBD1 or TRBD2 (6 bases each). Germline CDR1 reads SGHVS; CDR2 reads FNYEAQ. Between the trimmed V and J ends, which lost 1 base and 4 bases, there was a span of 10 bases. The CDR3 is made up of 14 amino acids.

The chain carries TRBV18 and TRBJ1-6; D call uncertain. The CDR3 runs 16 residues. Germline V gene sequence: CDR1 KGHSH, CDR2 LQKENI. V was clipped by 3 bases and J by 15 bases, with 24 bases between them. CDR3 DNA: TGTGCCAGCTCACCTTCAGCGCCCAGCGGGGTGAATATCCTCCACTTT. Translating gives CASSPSAPSGVNILHF.

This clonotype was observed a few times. The CDR3 nucleotides are TGCAGCGCCGGGGGACTAGCGGGAACCAATGAGCAGTTCTTC. It yields the protein CSAGGLAGTNEQFF. The chain links TRBV29-1 to TRBJ2-1; 13 bases match TRBD2. Germline CDR1 and CDR2: SQVTM and ANQGSEA. The J segment lost 6 bases and the V segment lost 7 bases, leaving 6 bases of the junction unmatched. CDR3 size: 14 residues.